The present T cell receptor (beta chain) was sequenced within a study of early T cells in non-severe SARS-CoV-2 infection. The germline gives CDR1 MDHEN, CDR2 SYDVKM. The CDR3 spans 18 residues. About this clonotype: This may be a read error, as it is one base from a much larger clone.

TCRdb re-derived calls from the 5' RACE reads in MiXCR, one entry per CDR3 protein. The sample has 42,000 or so distinct CDR3 sequences; approximately 10% are singletons. Sequenced material: whole blood. This receptor was taken from an adult who was a healthcare worker with PCR-confirmed SARS-CoV-2 infection or an uninfected control (not recorded which). The chain joins TRBV28 to TRBJ2-1; no definite D call. CDR3 loop: CVSSPSSLAPSSYNEQFF. The CDR3, as DNA: TGTGTCAGCAGTCCCTCATCCCTCGCCCCTAGCTCCTACAATGAGCAGTTCTTC.